The present T cell receptor beta chain was sequenced within a study of T cells in Graves' hyperthyroidism and ophthalmopathy. TCR beta CDR3 regions were amplified from RNA. Researchers ran a first-round RT-PCR on the TCR CDR3 using the HTBI primer set. TCRdb re-called the multiplex PCR reads with MiXCR, one entry per CDR3 protein. The sample holds 250,000 to 350,000 distinct CDR3 sequences, over 15% seen once. This CDR3 spans 15 amino acids. Germline V lookup: CDR1 LGHDT, CDR2 YNNKEL (reference sequence). The germline V and J ends were trimmed by 0 bases and 3 bases, with 11 bases remaining between them. Study-level results: The authors' 13 V-J model separated ophthalmopathy from stable hyperthyroidism.

Of note for this clonotype: The antigen is not known.

Extraction of PBMCs used approximately 10 ml of fresh peripheral blood. The origin of this receptor is a woman aged 55-69 years with Graves' ophthalmopathy. Sequencing was carried out using blood. The chain uses TRBV3-1 and TRBJ2-5; D gene unclear. The CDR3 coding sequence is TGTGCCAGCAGCCAAGATCCGTCAGGTGAAGAGACCCAGTACTTC. The encoded protein is CASSQDPSGEETQYF.